This record looks at one T cell receptor (beta chain) sequence and its context. Its target is not known. TCRdb itself ran the PCR reads through MiXCR, one entry per CDR3 protein. Among approximately 30,000 distinct CDR3 sequences listed, approximately 51% were seen once. CDR3 size: 13 residues. CDR1 is MNHEY and CDR2 is SMNVEV in the germline V gene (reference sequence). Trimming pared 2 bases from V and 5 bases from J, leaving 9 bases between. The data stem from a study of vaccination and CD4 T cells after COVID-19. Study-level findings and limits: Convalescent patients studied were relatively few, and early post-infection timepoints were absent. Median SARS-CoV-2-reactive clonotype numbers went up from around 21 to 38, but not significantly. Within convalescent individuals, 304 out of 307 vaccine-specific clones proved to be spike mono-reactive.

The time point: late sampling 161 to 241 days after vaccination in a few convalescent patients. The material was CD4+ T cells from blood, obtained about 7 months after SARS-CoV-2 vaccination. The sequence was obtained from a human donor who had recovered from COVID-19. The gene calls are TRBV27 and TRBJ2-5, with unresolved D. CDR3 bases: TGTGCCAGCAGTTTAGGGTTTTGGGAGACCCAGTACTTC. Protein product: CASSLGFWETQYF.